This T cell receptor (beta chain) was retrieved from a study of identical twins. Overall study results and limits: Partial confounding of zero-insertion analyses by invariant MAIT and iNKT cells was possible.

TCRdb fed the 5' RACE reads into MiXCR, producing one record per CDR3 protein. The table shows approximately 700,000 distinct CDR3 sequences, with about 20% occurring only once. Worth noting for this clonotype: Its antigen is unidentified.

The CDR3 contains 12 residues. The V end lost 1 base, the J end lost 13 bases, and 12 bases lay between the germline ends. Germline lookup yields CDR1 SGHRS and CDR2 YFSETQ. The sample was also reused in another study, on T cells expressing NK-cell markers.

The source is a woman between 18 and 30 years old in good health. This chain connects TRBV5-1 to TRBJ2-1; no reliable D call. Sequencing was carried out using PBMCs. The CDR3 is CASSLFDPLQFF. CDR3 sequence (DNA): TGCGCCAGCAGCTTGTTTGACCCCTTACAGTTCTTC.